This T cell receptor (beta chain) was captured by sequencing in a study of neurological immune-mediated disorders. CDR1 WNHNN and CDR2 SYGVQD come from the germline V gene (reference sequence). Trimming stripped 3 bases from V and 1 base from J, with 5 bases between. The CDR3 totals 13 residues. Worth noting for this clonotype: Because the CDR3 is missing its conserved closing phenylalanine or tryptophan, this is likely a read error.

A single record per CDR3 protein comes from TCRdb applying MiXCR to the 5' RACE reads. The sample carries 81,000 or so distinct CDR3 sequences, about 5.5% recorded once. The source of this sequence is a woman in her 30s with multiple sclerosis. The material sequenced was PBMCs. V and J are TRBV10-1 and TRBJ2-3; D gene unclear. As DNA, the CDR3 is TGCGCCAGCAGTGATGGGGGCACAGATACGCAGTATAAT. Its translation is CASSDGGTDTQYN.